One and the same sample provided the 13 T cell receptor beta chains below, sequenced in a study of control samples from healthy donors and cancer patients. Repertoires were generated with immunoSEQ multiplex PCR, while TCRdb's copy carries only in-frame clones and drops some. Of about 170,000 clones in the sample, roughly 91% were seen once. The specimen sequenced was blood. Receptors originate from a woman in her 30s in good health.

The chain has TRBV6-5 and TRBJ1-1; no firm D call. The CDR3 spans 13 residues. V dropped 7 bases and J dropped 0 bases, with 9 bases sitting between them. Germline V gene lookup returns CDR1 MNHEY and CDR2 SVGAGI. DNA for the CDR3: TGTGCCAGCATTGGCAGGATGAACACTGAAGCTTTCTTT. It yields the protein CASIGRMNTEAFF.

The chain has TRBV2 and TRBJ1-5; 7 nucleotides line up with TRBD1. The length of the CDR3 is 14 residues. From germline, CDR1 is SNHLY and CDR2 FYNNEI. The V segment lost 3 bases and the J segment 9 bases; nucleotides outside the gene matches: 8. CDR3 protein: CASSDRGAGGPQHF. As DNA, the CDR3 is TGTGCCAGCAGTGACAGGGGCGCAGGGGGGCCCCAGCATTTT.

The chain is built from TRBV6-7 and TRBJ1-5; D is unclear. TRBV6-7 is classed as an ORF, of uncertain function. The CDR3 covers 15 residues. V lost 4 bases and J 0 bases, leaving 10 bases between the germline ends. As DNA, the CDR3 is TGTGCCAGCAGTTTGACGGCCCTTAGCAATCAGCCCCAGCATTTT. Amino acids: CASSLTALSNQPQHF.

The chain links TRBV27 to TRBJ1-1, with D possibly matching TRBD1 (6 bases). The CDR3 has 17 amino acids. The V gene lost 4 bases and the J gene lost 0 bases, with 18 bases spanning the gap. Per germline, CDR1 MNHEY and CDR2 SMNVEV (reference sequence). The CDR3 bases are TGTGCCAGCAGTTCACCCGGGACACCTGTACTGAACACTGAAGCTTTCTTT. Translated, it gives CASSSPGTPVLNTEAFF.

This chain joins TRBV6-5 and TRBJ2-5, with 8 bases identical to TRBD1. Germline V CDR1 and CDR2: MNHEY, SVGAGI. The CDR3 is 13 residues long. Trimming cost V 6 bases and J 2 bases; bases outside gene matches: 2. Here the CDR3 reads CASRRQGQETQYF. As DNA, the CDR3 is TGTGCCAGCAGGCGACAGGGGCAAGAGACCCAGTACTTC.

The chain carries TRBV4-2 and TRBJ2-1; weak D call: TRBD2 (6 bases). The germline gives CDR1 LGHNA, CDR2 YNFKEQ. The CDR3 length is 16 residues. Trimming cost V 0 bases and J 2 bases, with 11 bases left between them. CDR3: CASSQEWGRTYNEQFF. Here the CDR3 DNA reads TGTGCCAGCAGCCAAGAGTGGGGGAGGACCTACAATGAGCAGTTCTTC.

This sequence joins TRBV24-1 and TRBJ2-3; a weak D match, TRBD2 (6 bases). Germline V gene lookup returns CDR1 KGHDR and CDR2 SFDVKD. The CDR3 runs 14 residues. Trimming took off 4 bases at V and 3 bases at J, with 10 bases between the two ends. CDR3 DNA: TGTGCCACCAGTGACCCGGGAGAGACAGATACGCAGTATTTT. Translated, it gives CATSDPGETDTQYF.

The chain has TRBV7-9 and TRBJ1-4; D unclear. V shed 1 base and J shed 0 bases, with 6 bases lying between them. The CDR3 is 15 amino acids. Germline V CDR1 and CDR2: SEHNR, FQNEAQ (reference sequence). This CDR3 is CASSLGSATNEKLFF. For the CDR3, the DNA is TGTGCCAGCAGCTTAGGGTCAGCAACTAATGAAAAACTGTTTTTT.

This sequence joins TRBV2 and TRBJ1-1; D possibly corresponds to TRBD1 (6 bases). Germline lookup yields CDR1 SNHLY and CDR2 FYNNEI. The CDR3 extends over 14 amino acids. The V and J ends lost 6 bases and 0 bases respectively, with 11 bases between them. DNA of the CDR3: TGTGCCAGCAGGGGGGGCCGCCTGAACACTGAAGCTTTCTTT. This translates into CASRGGRLNTEAFF.

The genes are TRBV10-3 and TRBJ2-1; 11 bases line up with TRBD1. Germline CDR1 is ENHRY and CDR2 is SYGVKD. CDR3 length equals 15 residues. J was trimmed by 6 bases and V by 3 bases; bases with no gene match: 4. DNA for the CDR3: TGTGCCATCAGTGACCCCGGGACAGGGGGCAATGAGCAGTTCTTC. This gives the protein CAISDPGTGGNEQFF.

On this clone itself: The sample contains more than one DNA sequence encoding this CDR3. The chain employs TRBV5-1 and TRBJ1-1; D gene unclear. Trimming stripped 0 bases from V and 1 base from J, with 7 bases between. This CDR3 has 14 residues. Germline V gene lookup returns CDR1 SGHRS and CDR2 YFSETQ. The CDR3 reads CASSLEGRNTEAFF. The CDR3 region has the DNA TGCGCCAGCAGCTTGGAAGGGAGGAACACTGAAGCTTTCTTT. The full variable domain, its missing parts supplied by reference TRBV5-1 and TRBJ1-1, is KAGVTQTPRYLIKTRGQQVTLSCSPISGHRSVSWYQQTPGQGLQFLFEYFSETQRNKGNFPGRFSGRQFSNSRSEMNVSTLELGDSALYLCASSLEGRNTEAFFGQGTRLTVV.

V usage is TRBV25-1 and J usage is TRBJ2-1; D remains unclear. V lost 5 bases and J 4 bases, leaving 9 bases between the germline ends. Germline V gene data show CDR1 as MGHDK and CDR2 as SYGVNS. The CDR3 has 13 residues. CDR3 loop: CASSYGRYNEQFF. CDR3 DNA sequence: TGTGCCAGCAGTTACGGACGGTACAATGAGCAGTTCTTC.

The chain uses TRBV9 and TRBJ1-1; D is possibly TRBD1 (6 bases). The germline CDR1 and CDR2 sequences are SGDLS and YYNGEE. V was trimmed by 0 bases and J by 1 base, leaving 13 bases between them. The CDR3 is 16 amino acids. CDR3 in DNA: TGTGCCAGCAGCGTAGGAGGGCAGGGGACGAACACTGAAGCTTTCTTT. Its protein product is CASSVGGQGTNTEAFF.